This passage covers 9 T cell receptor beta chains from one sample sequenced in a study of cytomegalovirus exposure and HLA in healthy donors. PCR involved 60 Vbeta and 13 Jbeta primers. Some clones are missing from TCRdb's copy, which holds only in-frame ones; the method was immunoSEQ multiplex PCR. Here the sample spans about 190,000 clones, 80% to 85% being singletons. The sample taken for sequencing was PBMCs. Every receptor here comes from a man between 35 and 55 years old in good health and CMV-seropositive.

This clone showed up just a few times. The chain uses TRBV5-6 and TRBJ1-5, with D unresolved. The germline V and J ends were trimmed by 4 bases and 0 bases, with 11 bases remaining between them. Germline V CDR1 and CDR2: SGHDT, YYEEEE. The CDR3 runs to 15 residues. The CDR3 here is CASSKALNSNQPQHF. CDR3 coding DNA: TGTGCCAGCAGCAAAGCGCTAAATAGCAATCAGCCCCAGCATTTT. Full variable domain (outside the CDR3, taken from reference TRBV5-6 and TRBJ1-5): DAGVTQSPTHLIKTRGQQVTLRCSPKSGHDTVSWYQQALGQGPQFIFQYYEEEERQRGNFPDRFSGHQFPNYSSELNVNALLLGDSALYLCASSKALNSNQPQHFGDGTRLSIL.

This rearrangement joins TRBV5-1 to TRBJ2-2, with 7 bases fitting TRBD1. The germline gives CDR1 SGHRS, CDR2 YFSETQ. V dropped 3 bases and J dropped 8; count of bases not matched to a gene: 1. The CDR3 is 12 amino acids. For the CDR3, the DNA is TGCGCCAGCAGCTGGACAGGAGGGGAGCTGTTTTTT. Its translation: CASSWTGGELFF.

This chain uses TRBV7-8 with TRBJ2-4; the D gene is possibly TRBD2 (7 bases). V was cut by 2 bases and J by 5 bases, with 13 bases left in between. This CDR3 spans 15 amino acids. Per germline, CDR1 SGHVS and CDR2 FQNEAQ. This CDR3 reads CASSLMGGGQNIQYF. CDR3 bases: TGTGCCAGCAGCTTAATGGGCGGGGGCCAAAACATTCAGTACTTC. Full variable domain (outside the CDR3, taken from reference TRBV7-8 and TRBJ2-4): GAGVSQSPRYKVAKRGQDVALRCDPISGHVSLFWYQQALGQGPEFLTYFQNEAQLDKSGLPSDRFFAERPEGSVSTLKIQRTQQEDSAVYLCASSLMGGGQNIQYFGAGTRLSVL.

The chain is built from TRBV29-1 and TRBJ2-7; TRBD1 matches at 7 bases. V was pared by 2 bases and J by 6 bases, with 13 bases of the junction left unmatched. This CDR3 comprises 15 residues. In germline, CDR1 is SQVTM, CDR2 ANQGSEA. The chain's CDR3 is CSVERPGQSRGEQYF. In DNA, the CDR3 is TGCAGCGTTGAAAGACCGGGACAGTCAAGGGGCGAGCAGTACTTC.

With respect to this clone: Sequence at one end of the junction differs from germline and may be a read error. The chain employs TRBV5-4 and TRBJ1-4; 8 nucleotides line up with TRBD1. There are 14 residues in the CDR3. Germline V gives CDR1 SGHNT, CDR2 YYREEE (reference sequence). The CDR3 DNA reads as TGTGCCGGCAGCCCAGGGGGCTTGGATGAAAAACTGTTTTTT. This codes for CAGSPGGLDEKLFF.

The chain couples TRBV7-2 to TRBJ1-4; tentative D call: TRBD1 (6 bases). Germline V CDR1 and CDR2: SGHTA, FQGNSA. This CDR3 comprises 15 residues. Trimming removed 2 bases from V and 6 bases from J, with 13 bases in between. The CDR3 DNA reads TGTGCCAGCAGCTTAACACAGGGCGGTTATGAAAAACTGTTTTTT. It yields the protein CASSLTQGGYEKLFF.

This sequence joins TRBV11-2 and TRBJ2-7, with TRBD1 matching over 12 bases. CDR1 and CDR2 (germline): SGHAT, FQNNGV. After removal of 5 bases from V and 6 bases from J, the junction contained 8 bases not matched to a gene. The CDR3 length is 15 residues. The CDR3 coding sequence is TGTGCCAGCAGCCGGACCGGGACAGGGGGCTTCGAGCAGTACTTC. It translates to CASSRTGTGGFEQYF. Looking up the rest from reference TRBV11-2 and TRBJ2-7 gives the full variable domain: EAGVAQSPRYKIIEKRQSVAFWCNPISGHATLYWYQQILGQGPKLLIQFQNNGVVDDSQLPKDRFSAERLKGVDSTLKIQPAKLEDSAVYLCASSRTGTGGFEQYFGPGTRLTVT.

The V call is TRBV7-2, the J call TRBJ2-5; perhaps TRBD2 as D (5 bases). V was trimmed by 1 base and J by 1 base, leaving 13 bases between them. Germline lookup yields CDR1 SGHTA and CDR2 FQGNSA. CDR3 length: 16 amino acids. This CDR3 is CASSLGGSGFQETQYF. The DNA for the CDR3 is TGTGCCAGCAGCTTAGGGGGATCGGGGTTCCAAGAGACCCAGTACTTC.

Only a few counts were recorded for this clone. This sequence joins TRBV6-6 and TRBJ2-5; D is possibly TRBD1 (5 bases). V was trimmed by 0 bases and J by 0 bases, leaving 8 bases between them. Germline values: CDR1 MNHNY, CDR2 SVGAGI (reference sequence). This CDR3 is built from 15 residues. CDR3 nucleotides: TGTGCCAGCAGTTACTCCGGCAGGGACCAAGAGACCCAGTACTTC. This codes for CASSYSGRDQETQYF.